This T cell receptor beta chain was recovered during a study of radiotherapy plus CTLA-4 blockade in lung cancer. Looking at the study overall: Objective responses arose in 18% of patients, and around 30% experienced disease control. Study-level results: Early clonal dynamics of blood T cells, together with interferon-beta, were reported as the best response predictor. Following radiotherapy plus ipilimumab, tumor-derived TCR clones expanded in the blood.

The table came from immunoSEQ multiplex PCR; TCRdb's copy has only in-frame clones and leaves some out. This sample has 90,000 to 95,000 clones, with 83% found just once. The CDR3 is 16 residues long. With 0 bases removed from V and 2 bases from J, the gap between germline ends came to 13 bases. CDR1 and CDR2 from the germline V gene are LGHNA and YNFKEQ. Points on this clone: The antigen is not known. This same CDR3 is encoded by further DNA sequences in the sample.

The gene calls are TRBV4-2 and TRBJ2-5; D may correspond to TRBD1 or TRBD2 (6 bases each). This clonotype was obtained from a human donor with non-small cell lung cancer who had stable disease on radiotherapy plus ipilimumab. Sequences were derived from peripheral blood, sampled from a patient treated with radiotherapy plus ipilimumab. The CDR3 region is CASSQERGAGQETQYF. The CDR3 DNA is TGTGCCAGCAGCCAAGAGAGGGGGGCGGGACAAGAGACCCAGTACTTC.